This entry features one T cell receptor beta chain sequence. Its specificity is not known. Data came from immunoSEQ multiplex PCR; TCRdb stores just in-frame clones and leaves some out. The sample has around 2,100,000 clones, around 96% seen once; the top ten hold 0.95% to 1.5%. Germline lookup yields CDR1 SGHNT and CDR2 YYREEE (reference sequence). The CDR3 sequence is 11 residues long. V shed 6 bases and J shed 5 bases, with 8 bases lying between them. The sample originates from a study of shared clonotypes between healthy human individuals. In the study overall: Every donor yielded three CD4 naive, three CD4 memory, two CD8 naive and one CD8 memory plate.

The naive CD8 fraction comprised CD45RO-negative cells positively selected for CCR7 and excluded terminally differentiated effector memory CD45RA+ cells. The study's findings and limits: What naive subsets generally showed was a larger estimated richness than memory subsets showed. In contrast to clonotypes shared by all four donors, non-shared clonotypes had lower generation probabilities.

The sequencing sample was made of naive CD8+ T cells sorted from blood. The clonotype was recovered from a man younger than 35 in good health. V is TRBV5-4 and J is TRBJ2-5; no definite D call. The CDR3 region has the DNA TGTGCCAGCACCAGTGGGGAGACCCAGTACTTC. Amino acid sequence: CASTSGETQYF.